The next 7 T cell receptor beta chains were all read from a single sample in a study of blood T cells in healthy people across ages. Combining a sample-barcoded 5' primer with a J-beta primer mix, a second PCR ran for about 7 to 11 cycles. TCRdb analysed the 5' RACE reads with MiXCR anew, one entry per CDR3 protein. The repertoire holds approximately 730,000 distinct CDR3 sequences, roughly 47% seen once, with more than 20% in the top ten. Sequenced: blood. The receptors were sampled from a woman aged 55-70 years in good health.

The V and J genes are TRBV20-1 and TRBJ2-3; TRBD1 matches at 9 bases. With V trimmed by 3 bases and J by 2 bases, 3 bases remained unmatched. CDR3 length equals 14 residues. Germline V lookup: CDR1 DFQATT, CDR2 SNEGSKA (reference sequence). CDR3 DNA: TGCAGTGCTAGTATACAGGGGGCCACAGATACGCAGTATTTT. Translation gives CSASIQGATDTQYF.

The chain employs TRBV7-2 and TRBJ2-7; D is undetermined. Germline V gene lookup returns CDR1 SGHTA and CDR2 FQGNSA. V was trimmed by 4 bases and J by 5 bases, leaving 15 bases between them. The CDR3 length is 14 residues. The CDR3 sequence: CASSYWIAGNEQYF. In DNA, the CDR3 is TGTGCCAGCAGCTATTGGATAGCTGGTAACGAGCAGTACTTC.

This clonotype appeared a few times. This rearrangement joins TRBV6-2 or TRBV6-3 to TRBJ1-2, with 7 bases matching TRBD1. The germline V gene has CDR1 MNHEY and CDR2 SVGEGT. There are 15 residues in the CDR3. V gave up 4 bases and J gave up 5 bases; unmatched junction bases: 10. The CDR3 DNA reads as TGTGCCAGCAGTTCCCGATCCGAGGGGGCGTATGGCTACACCTTC. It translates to CASSSRSEGAYGYTF.

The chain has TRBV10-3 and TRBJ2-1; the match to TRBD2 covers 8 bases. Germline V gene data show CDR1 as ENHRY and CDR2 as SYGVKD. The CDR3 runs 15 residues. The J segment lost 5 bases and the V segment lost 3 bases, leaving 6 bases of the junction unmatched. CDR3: CAISEVTSVDNEQFF. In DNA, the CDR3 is TGTGCCATCAGTGAAGTGACTAGCGTCGACAATGAGCAGTTCTTC.

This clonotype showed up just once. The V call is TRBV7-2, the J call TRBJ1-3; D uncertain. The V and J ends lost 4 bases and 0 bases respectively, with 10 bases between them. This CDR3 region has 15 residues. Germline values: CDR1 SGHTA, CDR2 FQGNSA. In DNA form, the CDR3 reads TGTGCCAGCAGCTCGGACTTGAGCTCTGGAAACACCATATATTTT. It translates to CASSSDLSSGNTIYF.

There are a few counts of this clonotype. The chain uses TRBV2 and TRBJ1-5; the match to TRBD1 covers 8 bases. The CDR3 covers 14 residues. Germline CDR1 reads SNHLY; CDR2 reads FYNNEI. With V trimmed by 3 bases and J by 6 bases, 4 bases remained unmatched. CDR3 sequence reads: CASSDGQGGQPQHF. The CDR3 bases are TGTGCCAGCAGTGACGGACAGGGTGGTCAGCCCCAGCATTTT.

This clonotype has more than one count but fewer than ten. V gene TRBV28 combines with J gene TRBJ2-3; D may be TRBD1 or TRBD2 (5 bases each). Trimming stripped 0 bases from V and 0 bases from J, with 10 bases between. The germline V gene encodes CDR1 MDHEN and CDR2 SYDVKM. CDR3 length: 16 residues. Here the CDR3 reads CASSLWYGASTDTQYF. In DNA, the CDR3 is TGTGCCAGCAGTTTATGGTACGGGGCTAGCACAGATACGCAGTATTTT.